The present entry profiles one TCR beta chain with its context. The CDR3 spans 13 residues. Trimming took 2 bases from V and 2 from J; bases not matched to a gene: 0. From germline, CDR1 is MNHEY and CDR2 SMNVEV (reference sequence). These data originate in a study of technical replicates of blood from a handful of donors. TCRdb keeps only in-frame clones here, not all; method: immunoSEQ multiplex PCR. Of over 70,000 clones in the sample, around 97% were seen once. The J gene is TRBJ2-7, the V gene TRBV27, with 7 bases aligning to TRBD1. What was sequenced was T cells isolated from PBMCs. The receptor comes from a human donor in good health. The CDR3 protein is CASSLQGAYEQYF. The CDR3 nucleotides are TGTGCCAGCAGTTTACAGGGGGCCTACGAGCAGTACTTC.